The entry that follows covers one TCR beta chain sequence. These data are taken from a study of radiotherapy plus CTLA-4 blockade in lung cancer. The overall study: Disease control was seen in approximately 29% of patients, objective responses in roughly 17%.

The data were produced by immunoSEQ multiplex PCR, yet TCRdb's version contains in-frame clones alone and is incomplete. The profile shows 60,000 or so clones, just over 75% of them singletons. V trimming: 5 bases; J trimming: 1 base; junction bases outside the gene matches: 11. Germline V gene sequence: CDR1 GTSNPN, CDR2 SVGIG (reference sequence). This CDR3 region has 17 residues. The sequences come from peripheral blood, collected from a patient treated with radiotherapy plus ipilimumab. This receptor was obtained from a human donor with non-small cell lung cancer who had a partial response to radiotherapy plus ipilimumab. The chain combines TRBV30 with TRBJ2-3; 11 positions match TRBD2. The CDR3, as DNA: TGTGCCTGGGGGAATAGCGGGGGGGCATCCGGCACAGATACGCAGTATTTT. Translation: CAWGNSGGASGTDTQYF.